This entry lists 30 T cell receptor beta chains sequenced from one sample in a study of cytomegalovirus exposure and HLA in healthy donors. Assay: immunoSEQ multiplex PCR; the TCRdb copy retains only in-frame clones and omits some. The sample lists about 220,000 clones, 75% to 95% occurring once. The source material was PBMCs. These receptors were collected from a woman aged 18-30 years in good health and CMV-seronegative.

The chain's CDR3 is CSVALPGEAFF. In DNA, the CDR3 is TGCAGCGTTGCTCTTCCGGGTGAAGCTTTCTTT. This chain links TRBV29-1 with TRBJ1-1; D not resolved. Between the trimmed V and J ends, which lost 4 bases and 7 bases, there was a span of 10 bases. CDR3 length equals 11 residues. Germline V CDR1 and CDR2: SQVTM, ANQGSEA.

V and J are TRBV11-2 and TRBJ2-3, with TRBD2 as a possible D gene (6 bases). The CDR3 spans 15 residues. Trimming removed 1 base from V and 4 bases from J, with 12 bases in between. From germline, CDR1 is SGHAT and CDR2 FQNNGV. This CDR3 is CASSLAGVGPDTQYF. DNA of the CDR3: TGTGCCAGCAGCTTAGCGGGGGTAGGGCCAGATACGCAGTATTTT.

CDR3 sequence: CASSTGQGRFEAFF. The CDR3 DNA reads as TGTGCCAGCAGTACTGGACAGGGGCGGTTTGAAGCTTTCTTT. The chain employs TRBV6-1 and TRBJ1-1; 9 nucleotides agree with TRBD1. Germline V gene sequence: CDR1 MNHNS, CDR2 SASEGT. CDR3 length: 14 residues. V trimming: 5 bases; J trimming: 7 bases; junction bases outside the gene matches: 8.

The chain joins TRBV5-1 to TRBJ2-7; 9 bases map to TRBD1. Germline CDR1 and CDR2: SGHRS and YFSETQ. The trim removed 0 bases at V and 11 bases at J, leaving 6 bases unmatched. The CDR3 runs 13 residues. CDR3 bases: TGCGCCAGCAGCTTGGATCCACAGGGGGCCGAGTACTTC. As protein: CASSLDPQGAEYF.

The chain joins TRBV14 to TRBJ2-7; TRBD2 agrees at 9 bases. V lost 0 bases to trimming and J lost 4 bases; unmatched junction nucleotides: 13. CDR1 and CDR2 (germline): SGHDN, FVKESK. The CDR3 covers 18 residues. The CDR3 loop reads CASSQDPTREGPWYEQYF. CDR3 DNA: TGTGCCAGCAGCCAAGATCCTACGCGGGAGGGACCCTGGTACGAGCAGTACTTC. The full variable domain, in which reference TRBV14 and TRBJ2-7 provide the parts outside the CDR3, is EAGVTQFPSHSVIEKGQTVTLRCDPISGHDNLYWYRRVMGKEIKFLLHFVKESKQDESGMPNNRFLAERTGGTYSTLKVQPAELEDSGVYFCASSQDPTREGPWYEQYFGPGTRLTVT.

The genes are TRBV27 and TRBJ2-1; maybe TRBD1 (5 bases). Looked up from germline, CDR1 is MNHEY and CDR2 is SMNVEV (reference sequence). CDR3 length: 15 residues. Trimming pared 1 base from V and 5 bases from J, leaving 12 bases between. For the CDR3, the DNA is TGTGCCAGCAGTTTATTACAGGAACGAAACAATGAGCAGTTCTTC. It codes for CASSLLQERNNEQFF.

This chain connects TRBV5-1 to TRBJ2-1; D ambiguous. V gave up 0 bases and J gave up 4 bases, with 5 bases separating them. Per the germline V gene, CDR1 is SGHRS and CDR2 is YFSETQ. The CDR3 is made up of 13 amino acids. The CDR3 DNA sequence: TGCGCCAGCAGCTTGGATTCGTACAATGAGCAGTTCTTC. This translates into CASSLDSYNEQFF.

The chain has TRBV6-1 and TRBJ1-5; D gene unclear. Trimming pared 4 bases from V and 2 bases from J, leaving 12 bases between. Germline CDR1 MNHNS, CDR2 SASEGT. The CDR3 has 15 amino acids. CDR3 bases: TGTGCCAGCAGTGCCGCATTGTCGGGCAATCAGCCCCAGCATTTT. Translating gives CASSAALSGNQPQHF.

The J gene is TRBJ2-5, the V gene TRBV11-2; possible D gene TRBD2, 5 bases. CDR1 is SGHAT, CDR2 FQNNGV, per germline. V lost 2 bases to trimming and J lost 5 bases, with 9 bases between them. The length of the CDR3 is 13 residues. The CDR3 bases are TGTGCCAGCAGCTTAACGGGGATGGAGACCCAGTACTTC. Its protein is CASSLTGMETQYF.

The count of this clone is one. This chain uses TRBV12-5 with TRBJ1-1, with D possibly being TRBD1 (5 bases). V gave up 5 bases and J gave up 4 bases, with 14 bases separating them. CDR1 is LGHNT, CDR2 FRNRAP, per germline. The CDR3 is 14 amino acids. The DNA of the CDR3 is TGTGCTAGTGGTACCCTCTGGGGGGGCACTGAAGCTTTCTTT. Translation gives CASGTLWGGTEAFF.

The chain carries TRBV5-4 and TRBJ1-1, with unresolved D. This CDR3 is built from 13 residues. CDR1 is SGHNT, CDR2 YYREEE, per germline (reference sequence). V lost 2 bases, J lost 4 bases, and 9 bases lay in between. CDR3 in DNA: TGTGCCAGCAGCTTACGCGTGAGCACTGAAGCTTTCTTT. Residues: CASSLRVSTEAFF.

J is TRBJ1-1 and V is TRBV27; 8 nucleotides match TRBD1. Germline CDR1 is MNHEY and CDR2 is SMNVEV (reference sequence). This CDR3 has 17 amino acids. Trimming removed 3 bases from V and 3 bases from J; junction bases left unmatched: 12. CDR3 DNA: TGTGCCAGCAGTTTGTTTAAGACAGGGGTGGGTGACACTGAAGCTTTCTTT. It is translated as CASSLFKTGVGDTEAFF.

The rearrangement uses TRBV6-5 and TRBJ2-7; D is uncertain. The V end was cut by 8 bases, the J end by 5 bases, with 10 bases between. The CDR3 is 11 amino acids. Germline V gives CDR1 MNHEY, CDR2 SVGAGI. The CDR3 is CASQRVDEQYF. CDR3 sequence (DNA): TGTGCCAGCCAACGGGTGGACGAGCAGTACTTC.

The rearrangement links TRBV6-1 to TRBJ1-2; D gene uncertain. The CDR3 consists of 14 residues. CDR1 MNHNS and CDR2 SASEGT come from the germline V gene. The V end was cut by 1 base, the J end by 1 base, with 7 bases between. Written as DNA, the CDR3 is TGTGCCAGCAGTGAAGTTCTAAATAACTATGGCTACACCTTC. Translated, it gives CASSEVLNNYGYTF.

The rearrangement joins TRBV27 to TRBJ1-2; a possible D gene is TRBD1 (6 bases). Germline V gene lookup returns CDR1 MNHEY and CDR2 SMNVEV (reference sequence). V was trimmed by 5 bases and J by 6 bases, leaving 22 bases between them. The CDR3 has 16 residues. CDR3 coding DNA: TGTGCCAGCAGTCTAACGGGGGGGGGCGGGGTGAATGGCTACACCTTC. This encodes CASSLTGGGGVNGYTF.

The chain joins TRBV27 to TRBJ2-3; the match to TRBD2 covers 10 bases. The length of the CDR3 is 16 residues. V was pared by 3 bases and J by 4 bases, with 7 bases of the junction left unmatched. CDR1 is MNHEY, CDR2 SMNVEV, per germline (reference sequence). The chain's CDR3 is CASSLKLAGAPDTQYF. CDR3 sequence (DNA): TGTGCCAGCAGTTTGAAGCTAGCGGGAGCTCCAGATACGCAGTATTTT.

The chain combines TRBV7-9 with TRBJ1-3; TRBD1 aligns across 9 bases. CDR3 length: 14 amino acids. The germline gives CDR1 SEHNR, CDR2 FQNEAQ (reference sequence). V trimming: 4 bases; J trimming: 8 bases; junction bases outside the gene matches: 6. The CDR3 coding sequence is TGTGCCAGCAGCTCGCGGACAGGGGCGGACACCATATATTTT. As protein: CASSSRTGADTIYF.

The chain combines TRBV7-6 with TRBJ2-5; 7 bases are shared with TRBD1. CDR3 length: 14 amino acids. CDR1 and CDR2 (germline): SGHVS, FNYEAQ. V shed 3 bases, J shed 7 bases, and the junction held 8 bases outside the gene matches. The CDR3 nucleotides read TGTGCCAGCAGCTTCGGTTCAGGGGGATCGACCCAGTACTTC. This gives the protein CASSFGSGGSTQYF.

The V and J genes are TRBV27 and TRBJ2-2; 8 positions match TRBD1. V was pared by 1 base and J by 3 bases, with 10 bases of the junction left unmatched. This CDR3 comprises 18 residues. Looked up from germline, CDR1 is MNHEY and CDR2 is SMNVEV (reference sequence). The CDR3 reads CASSLLRAGTGDTGELFF. DNA of the CDR3: TGTGCCAGCAGTTTATTAAGGGCCGGGACAGGCGACACCGGGGAGCTGTTTTTT.

This clone appeared a single time. V usage is TRBV7-6 and J usage is TRBJ2-7; D perhaps matches TRBD1 (6 bases). CDR3 length equals 12 residues. Trimming stripped 2 bases from V and 5 bases from J, with 7 bases between. The germline gives CDR1 SGHVS, CDR2 FNYEAQ. The CDR3 DNA sequence: TGTGCCAGCAGCTTACAGGGGAACGAGCAGTACTTC. It yields the protein CASSLQGNEQYF.

The chain links TRBV6-1 to TRBJ2-5; D possibly corresponds to TRBD1 (5 bases). CDR1 is MNHNS and CDR2 is SASEGT in the germline V gene. This CDR3 contains 14 residues. Between the trimmed V and J ends, which lost 2 bases and 7 bases, there was a span of 14 bases. The CDR3 DNA sequence: TGTGCCAGCAGTGAAAGCAGGGTCGGATGGACCCAGTACTTC. This codes for CASSESRVGWTQYF.

The chain has TRBV5-1 and TRBJ2-1, with D possibly TRBD2 on 6 matching bases. The V end lost 6 bases, the J end lost 0 bases, and 13 bases lay between the germline ends. Germline V CDR1 and CDR2: SGHRS, YFSETQ. The CDR3 covers 15 residues. CDR3 in amino acids: CASTLAVFSYNEQFF. CDR3 DNA: TGCGCCAGCACCTTAGCGGTTTTCTCCTACAATGAGCAGTTCTTC.

The genes are TRBV5-1 and TRBJ2-6; D remains unclear. In germline, CDR1 is SGHRS, CDR2 YFSETQ. V was clipped by 2 bases and J by 0 bases, with 12 bases between them. This CDR3 is built from 17 residues. DNA for the CDR3: TGCGCCAGCAGCTTAGCCCGGTCGGGCTCTGGGGCCAACGTCCTGACTTTC. Its protein is CASSLARSGSGANVLTF.

Only one count was recorded for this clone. This rearrangement joins TRBV7-3 to TRBJ1-6; D is uncertain. The CDR3 runs to 14 residues. The germline CDR1 and CDR2 sequences are SGHTA and FQGTGA. Between the trimmed V and J ends, which lost 0 bases and 10 bases, there was a span of 10 bases. The CDR3 DNA sequence: TGTGCCAGCAGCTTAACTGCAACGGGGTCACCCCTCCACTTT. It specifies CASSLTATGSPLHF.

The chain links TRBV10-1 to TRBJ2-1, with 10 bases lining up with TRBD2. CDR3 length: 18 residues. Germline CDR1 and CDR2: WNHNN and SYGVQD (reference sequence). The V segment lost 2 bases and the J segment 3 bases; nucleotides outside the gene matches: 10. CDR3 loop: CASSEGGTSGVHYNEQFF. The CDR3 nucleotides are TGCGCCAGCAGTGAGGGGGGCACTAGCGGGGTCCACTACAATGAGCAGTTCTTC.

The chain recombines TRBV27 with TRBJ1-5; D gene uncertain. The germline V and J ends were trimmed by 7 bases and 1 base, with 5 bases remaining between them. The CDR3 loop spans 12 amino acids. Germline CDR1 MNHEY, CDR2 SMNVEV (reference sequence). This chain's CDR3 is CASKESNQPQHF. As DNA, the CDR3 is TGTGCCAGCAAAGAGAGCAATCAGCCCCAGCATTTT.

To note about this clone: Its ends do not fully match the called genes, so a read error is possible. The V and J genes are TRBV11-2 and TRBJ2-2, with D possibly matching TRBD1 (5 bases). Per germline, CDR1 SGHAT and CDR2 FQNNGV. This CDR3 region has 14 residues. The CDR3 spells CASSVDRNTGELFF. The CDR3 coding sequence is TGTGCCAGCAGCGTAGACAGGAACACCGGGGAGCTGTTTTTT. The full variable domain, with the rest looked up from reference TRBV11-2 and TRBJ2-2, is EAGVAQSPRYKIIEKRQSVAFWCNPISGHATLYWYQQILGQGPKLLIQFQNNGVVDDSQLPKDRFSAERLKGVDSTLKIQPAKLEDSAVYLCASSVDRNTGELFFGEGSRLTVL.

This clone was counted once. The rearrangement uses TRBV7-8 and TRBJ2-1, with TRBD2 matching 14 bases. The CDR3 spans 16 residues. The junction had 8 bases not matched to a gene; V was cut back by 5 bases and J by 8 bases. Germline values: CDR1 SGHVS, CDR2 FQNEAQ. For the CDR3, the DNA is TGTGCCAGCAGCCTAGGGACTAGCGGGAGTCGGGATGAGCAGTTCTTC. Amino acid sequence: CASSLGTSGSRDEQFF.

The chain combines TRBV15 with TRBJ2-5; D is perhaps TRBD2 (5 bases). The CDR3 is made up of 14 amino acids. V lost 1 base to trimming and J lost 4 bases, with 10 bases between them. Germline-derived CDR1 and CDR2 are LNHNV and YYDKDF (reference sequence). The CDR3 loop reads CATSRVPGSETQYF. The CDR3 bases are TGTGCCACCAGCAGAGTCCCGGGGTCAGAGACCCAGTACTTC.

V usage is TRBV14 and J usage is TRBJ1-2; no firm D call. CDR1 and CDR2 from the germline V gene are SGHDN and FVKESK. The CDR3 totals 13 residues. Trimming removed 4 bases at V and 8 bases at J, with 14 bases between. The CDR3 DNA is TGTGCCAGCAGCCTCTCCCACGAGGCGGGCTACACCTTC. Amino acid sequence: CASSLSHEAGYTF.